These 31 T cell receptor beta chains came from one sample sequenced in a study of shared clonotypes between healthy human individuals (dated by TCRdb to 2018 to 2020). CD8 naive samples were CD45RO-negative cells positively selected for CCR7, giving a CD45RA+CCR7+ population that excluded TemRA cells. Libraries came from the immunoSEQ multiplex PCR assay. TCRdb obtained this table from immuneACCESS and retained in-frame rearrangements with V and J assigned. These tables miss some clones; where compared with another copy, unresolved V genes account for less than half of the shortfall, and the remainder is unexplained. The sample contains about 2 million clones, about 95% of them found a single time. More than 0.95% of the sample is taken by the ten largest. The sample taken for sequencing was naive CD8+ T cells sorted from blood. What the cell subset or site label conveys for this sample: CD45RA+CCR7+. These receptors were obtained from a man aged 18 to 29 in good health.

This clone was seen once. This sequence joins TRBV10-3 and TRBJ1-6; no reliable D call. Germline V lookup: CDR1 ENHRY, CDR2 SYGVKD. This CDR3 contains 15 residues. V lost 0 bases to trimming and J lost 8 bases, with 11 bases between them. The chain's CDR3 is CAISESQQRHSPLHF. The CDR3 region has the DNA TGTGCCATCAGTGAGTCCCAGCAGAGGCATTCACCCCTCCACTTT.

This clone was observed once. The J gene is TRBJ2-5, the V gene TRBV15, with D perhaps TRBD1 or TRBD2 (5 bases each). This CDR3 contains 12 residues. Germline V lookup: CDR1 LNHNV, CDR2 YYDKDF (reference sequence). CDR3 residues: CPRGSKGETQYF. Here the CDR3 DNA reads TGTCCCCGGGGCTCGAAGGGTGAGACCCAGTACTTC.

V usage is TRBV2 and J usage is TRBJ2-7, with 12 nucleotides matching TRBD1. CDR1 is SNHLY and CDR2 is FYNNEI in the germline V gene. The V gene end was trimmed by 10 bases and the J gene end by 2 bases; junction bases not matched to a gene: 6. The CDR3 sequence is 14 residues long. CDR3 region: CATSGTGGPYEQYF. CDR3 bases: TGTGCCACCTCCGGGACAGGGGGCCCCTACGAGCAGTACTTC.

The chain has TRBV9 and TRBJ1-2; a possible D gene is TRBD1 (6 bases). Trimming removed 0 bases from V and 1 base from J, with 10 bases in between. CDR1 is SGDLS, CDR2 YYNGEE, per germline. There are 15 residues in the CDR3. CDR3 coding DNA: TGTGCCAGCAGCGTAGGGGACACGCTTAACTATGGCTACACCTTC. Its protein is CASSVGDTLNYGYTF.

The chain has TRBV6-6 and TRBJ1-3; the D is unclear. This CDR3 spans 15 amino acids. Between the trimmed V and J ends, which lost 7 bases and 0 bases, there was a span of 13 bases. Germline V gene data show CDR1 as MNHNY and CDR2 as SVGAGI (reference sequence). The CDR3 DNA reads TGTGCCAGCATCGGAGGCGAGTTCTCTGGAAACACCATATATTTT. This codes for CASIGGEFSGNTIYF.

The CDR3 here is CASSQGPGGASYEQYF. CDR3 bases: TGCGCCAGCAGCCAAGGGCCAGGGGGCGCCTCCTACGAGCAGTACTTC. The V gene is TRBV4-1, the J gene TRBJ2-7; 8 nucleotides match TRBD1. The V and J ends lost 1 base and 0 bases, in that order; junction bases with no gene match: 5. CDR1 MGHRA and CDR2 YSYEKL come from the germline V gene. The CDR3 is 16 amino acids.

This sequence joins TRBV2 and TRBJ2-3; a possible D gene is TRBD2 (6 bases). CDR3 size: 17 residues. V lost 7 bases to trimming and J lost 0 bases, with 20 bases between them. Germline V gene lookup returns CDR1 SNHLY and CDR2 FYNNEI. The CDR3: CASKSTPGGASTDTQYF. In nucleotides, the CDR3 is TGTGCCAGCAAGTCAACCCCAGGCGGGGCTAGCACAGATACGCAGTATTTT.

The V gene is TRBV2, the J gene TRBJ1-1; the D gene is possibly TRBD1 (6 bases). The CDR3 has 13 residues. V lost 8 bases to trimming and J lost 6 bases, with 16 bases between them. Germline assignment: CDR1 SNHLY and CDR2 FYNNEI. CDR3 region: CASEPTGTPEAFF. CDR3 DNA sequence: TGTGCCAGCGAACCTACAGGGACCCCTGAAGCTTTCTTT. Supplemented by reference TRBV2 and TRBJ1-1, the full variable domain reads EPEVTQTPSHQVTQMGQEVILRCVPISNHLYFYWYRQILGQKVEFLVSFYNNEISEKSEIFDDQFSVERPDGSNFTLKIRSTKLEDSAMYFCASEPTGTPEAFFGQGTRLTVV.

V is TRBV9 and J is TRBJ2-1, with D perhaps matching TRBD1 or TRBD2 (7 bases each). The CDR3 covers 16 residues. V lost 3 bases, J lost 8 bases, and 21 bases lay in between. Per the germline V gene, CDR1 is SGDLS and CDR2 is YYNGEE. The CDR3 coding sequence is TGTGCCAGCAGCGCTTCCCAGGGGGGGTTTAGGGATGAGCAGTTCTTC. Protein: CASSASQGGFRDEQFF.

The chain couples TRBV4-1 to TRBJ2-3; 8 bases agree with TRBD2. Trimming removed 5 bases from V and 6 bases from J; junction bases left unmatched: 16. Germline CDR1 and CDR2: MGHRA and YSYEKL. The CDR3 runs 17 residues. Here the CDR3 DNA reads TGCGCCAGCAGCGAAGTACCCCCGCGGGGGGCCGGGGATACGCAGTATTTT. The encoded protein is CASSEVPPRGAGDTQYF.

In this sample, this clone turned up a few times. This sequence joins TRBV6-6 and TRBJ1-4, with a possible D match to TRBD1 (6 bases). CDR1 MNHNY and CDR2 SVGAGI come from the germline V gene (reference sequence). The CDR3 totals 13 residues. V was trimmed by 5 bases and J by 7 bases, leaving 11 bases between them. The chain's CDR3 is CASSRTVSEKLFF. Here the CDR3 DNA reads TGTGCCAGCAGTCGGACAGTCAGTGAAAAACTGTTTTTT.

CDR3 nucleotide sequence: TGTGCCAGCAGTGAAATCCTAGCGGGTGGGCTCGCAGATACGCAGTATTTT. It codes for CASSEILAGGLADTQYF. The rearrangement links TRBV6-1 to TRBJ2-3; 8 positions match TRBD2. There are 17 residues in the CDR3. The V segment lost 2 bases and the J segment 4 bases; nucleotides outside the gene matches: 11. Germline-derived CDR1 and CDR2 are MNHNS and SASEGT.

V and J are TRBV18 and TRBJ2-2; D perhaps matches TRBD1 (6 bases). The CDR3 length is 16 residues. V was trimmed by 2 bases and J by 2 bases, leaving 12 bases between them. Per germline, CDR1 KGHSH and CDR2 LQKENI. The CDR3 region is CASSPNRGGNTGELFF. For the CDR3, the DNA is TGTGCCAGCTCACCAAATAGAGGGGGAAACACCGGGGAGCTGTTTTTT. The entire variable domain, with the rest obtained from reference TRBV18 and TRBJ2-2, is as follows: NAGVMQNPRHLVRRRGQEARLRCSPMKGHSHVYWYRQLPEEGLKFMVYLQKENIIDESGMPKERFSAEFPKEGPSILRIQQVVRGDSAAYFCASSPNRGGNTGELFFGEGSRLTVL.

This chain connects TRBV10-3 to TRBJ2-1; 12 bases align to TRBD2. Germline CDR1 reads ENHRY; CDR2 reads SYGVKD. V was clipped by 4 bases and J by 8 bases; unmatched bases: 9. The CDR3 loop spans 16 amino acids. This CDR3 reads CAISGTSGMFFDEQFF. The DNA for the CDR3 is TGTGCCATCAGTGGGACTAGCGGGATGTTCTTTGATGAGCAGTTCTTC.

To note about this clone: Other DNA sequences in the same sample also yield this CDR3. The chain uses TRBV19 and TRBJ2-1; D remains ambiguous. CDR3 length: 14 residues. Germline CDR1 is LNHDA and CDR2 is SQIVND (reference sequence). Trimming stripped 1 base from V and 4 bases from J, with 8 bases between. CDR3 loop: CASSIAGAYNEQFF. In nucleotides, the CDR3 is TGTGCCAGTAGTATAGCGGGCGCTTACAATGAGCAGTTCTTC.

In its sample, this clone was seen a few times. This chain joins TRBV6-1 and TRBJ1-2; D call uncertain. Germline V lookup: CDR1 MNHNS, CDR2 SASEGT. Between the trimmed V and J ends, which lost 0 bases and 3 bases, there was a span of 8 bases. The CDR3 spans 14 residues. CDR3 amino acids: CASSEAVFDYGYTF. CDR3 bases: TGTGCCAGCAGTGAAGCAGTGTTCGACTATGGCTACACCTTC.

With regard to this clone: Different DNA sequences within this sample yield the same CDR3. V is TRBV6-5 and J is TRBJ1-2; D is uncertain. This CDR3 contains 14 residues. With 0 bases removed from V and 0 bases from J, the gap between germline ends came to 5 bases. Germline V gene data show CDR1 as MNHEY and CDR2 as SVGAGI. The CDR3 DNA is TGTGCCAGCAGTTACTCAGCAGCTAACTATGGCTACACCTTC. Protein sequence: CASSYSAANYGYTF.

The rearrangement links TRBV7-9 to TRBJ2-1; TRBD2 is a possible D gene (6 bases). Germline V lookup: CDR1 SEHNR, CDR2 FQNEAQ (reference sequence). Between the trimmed V and J ends, which lost 5 bases and 7 bases, there was a span of 18 bases. The CDR3 contains 15 residues. CDR3 protein: CASSHTGSGGNEQFF. CDR3 DNA sequence: TGTGCCAGCAGCCATACGGGAAGCGGAGGGAATGAGCAGTTCTTC.

The rearrangement joins TRBV18 to TRBJ2-5, with a weak D call TRBD2 (6 bases). Germline V gene lookup returns CDR1 KGHSH and CDR2 LQKENI. With 0 bases removed from V and 3 bases from J, the gap between germline ends came to 11 bases. The length of the CDR3 is 15 residues. CDR3 nucleotide sequence: TGTGCCAGCTCACCACCGGGACTCGAAAAAGAGACCCAGTACTTC. Its translation: CASSPPGLEKETQYF.

The J gene is TRBJ2-3, the V gene TRBV5-1; D unclear. The CDR3 contains 15 residues. V dropped 0 bases and J dropped 3 bases, with 11 bases sitting between them. From germline, CDR1 is SGHRS and CDR2 YFSETQ. The CDR3 DNA is TGCGCCAGCAGCTTGGGTTCTTCCGATACAGATACGCAGTATTTT. It is translated as CASSLGSSDTDTQYF. Supplemented by reference TRBV5-1 and TRBJ2-3, the full variable domain reads KAGVTQTPRYLIKTRGQQVTLSCSPISGHRSVSWYQQTPGQGLQFLFEYFSETQRNKGNFPGRFSGRQFSNSRSEMNVSTLELGDSALYLCASSLGSSDTDTQYFGPGTRLTVL.

The rearrangement links TRBV27 to TRBJ2-4; 7 bases line up with TRBD2. The CDR3 spans 15 residues. CDR1 and CDR2 (germline): MNHEY, SMNVEV (reference sequence). V shed 5 bases, J shed 6 bases, and the junction held 10 bases outside the gene matches. CDR3 nucleotide sequence: TGTGCCAGCAGTGAATTGGTGGGAGGGCTAAACATTCAGTACTTC. Protein product: CASSELVGGLNIQYF.

This chain links TRBV5-1 with TRBJ1-1; 7 bases fit TRBD1. Germline V gene sequence: CDR1 SGHRS, CDR2 YFSETQ. The CDR3 covers 15 residues. The V and J ends lost 0 bases and 6 bases, in that order; junction bases with no gene match: 8. The CDR3 DNA reads TGCGCCAGCAGCTTGGAGGGACAGATCTTCGCTGAAGCTTTCTTT. It is translated as CASSLEGQIFAEAFF.

This chain connects TRBV30 to TRBJ2-1; D gene uncertain. The ends were cut back, 1 base at V and 7 bases at J, with 8 bases in the middle. Looked up from germline, CDR1 is GTSNPN and CDR2 is SVGIG (reference sequence). The CDR3 contains 12 residues. The CDR3: CAWSDLGNEQFF. The CDR3 bases are TGTGCCTGGAGTGACTTGGGGAATGAGCAGTTCTTC.

This clone was recorded once. This chain uses TRBV27 with TRBJ2-7; TRBD1 matches at 10 bases. The CDR3 has 16 residues. The germline V gene encodes CDR1 MNHEY and CDR2 SMNVEV (reference sequence). V shed 2 bases and J 4 bases; nucleotides not matched to a gene: 8. For the CDR3, the DNA is TGTGCCAGCAGTTTAACCGGGACAGGGGTGGGGTACGAGCAGTACTTC. This translates into CASSLTGTGVGYEQYF.

This clone is a singleton in its sample. CDR3 DNA: TGTGCCAGCAGCAGTCACGGGACTAGCGGGGGGGAGCTGTTTTTT. Translating gives CASSSHGTSGGELFF. The chain is built from TRBV7-8 and TRBJ2-2; 12 bases map to TRBD2. The germline V gene encodes CDR1 SGHVS and CDR2 FQNEAQ. CDR3 length equals 15 residues. Trimming at V came to 5 bases and at J to 8 bases, leaving 6 bases not matched to a gene.

The rearrangement uses TRBV7-9 and TRBJ2-2; perhaps TRBD2 as D (5 bases). This CDR3 comprises 13 residues. Deletions cut 3 bases from V and 7 bases from J, with 9 bases between. Germline assignment: CDR1 SEHNR and CDR2 FQNEAQ (reference sequence). CDR3 sequence (DNA): TGTGCCAGCAGCTTCAAGGAGGTCGGGGAGCTGTTTTTT. Translating it yields CASSFKEVGELFF.

This clone appeared once. The chain employs TRBV5-4 and TRBJ2-2; D remains unclear. Per germline, CDR1 SGHNT and CDR2 YYREEE (reference sequence). V was pared by 4 bases and J by 3 bases, with 16 bases between. The CDR3 spans 16 residues. This CDR3 is CASSPTQEIYTGELFF. As DNA, the CDR3 is TGTGCCAGCAGCCCGACCCAAGAGATTTACACCGGGGAGCTGTTTTTT.

The V gene is TRBV5-6, the J gene TRBJ2-4; a possible D gene is TRBD1 (6 bases). The CDR3 consists of 13 residues. The ends were cut back, 4 bases at V and 4 bases at J, with 9 bases in the middle. CDR1 is SGHDT and CDR2 is YYEEEE in the germline V gene. Here the CDR3 DNA reads TGTGCCAGCAGCGTGGACAGTAAAAACATTCAGTACTTC. Residues: CASSVDSKNIQYF.

The chain links TRBV27 to TRBJ2-7; 8 bases agree with TRBD1. CDR3 length equals 13 residues. Trimming removed 8 bases from V and 4 bases from J; junction bases left unmatched: 7. Looked up from germline, CDR1 is MNHEY and CDR2 is SMNVEV (reference sequence). The CDR3 DNA reads TGTGCCAGCCAAGACAGGGGAGGATACGAGCAGTACTTC. Its protein product is CASQDRGGYEQYF.

Here the CDR3 DNA reads TGTGCCTGGAGTGTGACGGAGCAAAACCTGCTTGAGGAGCAGTACTTC. Translation: CAWSVTEQNLLEEQYF. The V gene is TRBV30, the J gene TRBJ2-7, with D hard to call. This CDR3 comprises 16 residues. The germline V gene encodes CDR1 GTSNPN and CDR2 SVGIG (reference sequence). Trimming shortened V by 0 bases and J by 7 bases, and 22 bases separated the two germline ends. The complete variable domain, with remaining parts taken from reference TRBV30 and TRBJ2-7, reads SQTIHQWPATLVQPVGSPLSLECTVEGTSNPNLYWYRQAAGRGLQLLFYSVGIGQISSEVPQNLSASRPQDRQFILSSKKLLLSDSGFYLCAWSVTEQNLLEEQYFGPGTRLTVT.

The gene calls are TRBV6-5 and TRBJ2-5; D gene ambiguous. Germline CDR1 is MNHEY and CDR2 is SVGAGI. V shed 7 bases and J shed 7 bases, with 16 bases lying between them. The CDR3 covers 13 residues. CDR3 bases: TGTGCCAGCACCAAGGACGGTTTAGGGACCCAGTACTTC. This gives the protein CASTKDGLGTQYF.